The 23 T cell receptor beta chains reported below all come from one sample, sequenced in a study of shared clonotypes between healthy human individuals. Repertoires were generated with immunoSEQ multiplex PCR, while TCRdb's copy carries only in-frame clones and drops some. This table holds around 2.5 million clones, approximately 93% found once. Sequences were obtained from naive CD4+ T cells from PBMCs. This sample's subset: CD45RA+ positively selected. The receptors originated from a man between 18 and 29 years old in good health. Some clones in this sample may be carry-over from other donors' samples.

The rearrangement joins TRBV5-1 to TRBJ2-5, with D possibly matching TRBD2 (5 bases). The V gene lost 5 bases and the J gene lost 5 bases, with 16 bases spanning the gap. Germline CDR1 is SGHRS and CDR2 is YFSETQ. The CDR3 is 14 amino acids. CDR3 residues: CASRPSGSQETQYF. CDR3 in DNA: TGCGCCAGCAGGCCGTCGGGGAGCCAGGAGACCCAGTACTTC.

The chain uses TRBV6-6 and TRBJ2-3, with 8 bases lining up with TRBD2. Germline V lookup: CDR1 MNHNY, CDR2 SVGAGI (reference sequence). This CDR3 is 15 amino acids long. V was pared by 0 bases and J by 2 bases, with 1 base of the junction left unmatched. The CDR3 spells CASSYSSGDTDTQYF. The CDR3, as DNA: TGTGCCAGCAGTTACTCTAGCGGGGACACAGATACGCAGTATTTT.

Only a few counts were recorded for this clone. The chain couples TRBV6-5 to TRBJ1-1, with D unresolved. This CDR3 has 14 amino acids. Germline assignment: CDR1 MNHEY and CDR2 SVGAGI. V gave up 6 bases and J gave up 1 base, with 12 bases separating them. The CDR3 sequence: CASRGQGQNTEAFF. CDR3 sequence (DNA): TGTGCCAGCAGGGGCCAAGGGCAGAACACTGAAGCTTTCTTT.

This chain links TRBV19 with TRBJ1-1; 10 positions match TRBD1. Germline CDR1 is LNHDA and CDR2 is SQIVND (reference sequence). The CDR3 contains 13 residues. V lost 5 bases to trimming and J lost 7 bases; unmatched junction nucleotides: 4. The CDR3 reads CASSARDRGEAFF. The CDR3 nucleotides are TGTGCCAGTAGTGCCCGGGACAGGGGTGAAGCTTTCTTT.

This chain connects TRBV28 to TRBJ2-6; D call uncertain. Trimming removed 10 bases at V and 2 bases at J, with 9 bases between. The CDR3 covers 13 residues. Germline CDR1 and CDR2: MDHEN and SYDVKM. The CDR3 reads CATHSPGANVLTF. DNA for the CDR3: TGTGCCACCCATAGTCCTGGGGCCAACGTCCTGACTTTC.

V is TRBV29-1 and J is TRBJ2-1, with TRBD2 matching over 13 bases. J lost 0 bases, V lost 7 bases, and 12 bases had no gene match. This CDR3 comprises 18 residues. Germline assignment: CDR1 SQVTM and CDR2 ANQGSEA. CDR3: CSATPGLAGTSSYNEQFF. The CDR3 DNA reads as TGCAGCGCTACGCCGGGACTAGCGGGAACCAGCTCCTACAATGAGCAGTTCTTC.

This rearrangement joins TRBV5-1 to TRBJ1-2; the D gene is possibly TRBD1 (5 bases). The germline V gene has CDR1 SGHRS and CDR2 YFSETQ. This CDR3 contains 15 residues. The V end lost 1 base, the J end lost 0 bases, and 10 bases lay between the germline ends. CDR3 DNA sequence: TGCGCCAGCAGCTTGCAAGGGACCCCTAACTATGGCTACACCTTC. Translating gives CASSLQGTPNYGYTF.

The V call is TRBV7-2, the J call TRBJ2-7; 11 positions match TRBD1. V was pared by 5 bases and J by 4 bases, with 7 bases of the junction left unmatched. The CDR3 sequence is 15 residues long. The germline V gene encodes CDR1 SGHTA and CDR2 FQGNSA. The CDR3 DNA follows: TGTGCCAGCAGCACAATGGGACAGGGGGGGTACGAGCAGTACTTC. Its translation: CASSTMGQGGYEQYF.

The genes are TRBV6-1 and TRBJ2-7; 9 nucleotides line up with TRBD1. The V gene's germline CDR1 is MNHNS and CDR2 SASEGT. The CDR3 is made up of 14 amino acids. J lost 3 bases, V lost 7 bases, and 7 bases had no gene match. CDR3 bases: TGTGCCAGCATCAGAGGGACAGGGTACTACGAGCAGTACTTC. It yields the protein CASIRGTGYYEQYF.

This clone was recorded once. The chain carries TRBV2 and TRBJ1-6; perhaps TRBD1 as D (5 bases). V shed 0 bases and J shed 7 bases, with 10 bases lying between them. Germline V gene sequence: CDR1 SNHLY, CDR2 FYNNEI. The CDR3 has 15 amino acids. CDR3 protein: CASSEAGGTNSPLHF. The CDR3, as DNA: TGTGCCAGCAGTGAAGCAGGAGGGACCAATTCACCCCTCCACTTT.

The genes are TRBV5-1 and TRBJ2-7; possibly TRBD1 for D (7 bases). V shed 2 bases and J shed 3 bases, with 24 bases lying between them. The CDR3 is 18 residues long. The germline CDR1 and CDR2 sequences are SGHRS and YFSETQ. The CDR3 reads CASSFGGGKRDSFYEQYF. The CDR3 DNA follows: TGCGCCAGCAGCTTCGGGGGAGGAAAACGGGACAGCTTCTACGAGCAGTACTTC.

The CDR3 loop is CASAYGGRSSYNEQFF. CDR3 bases: TGTGCCAGCGCATACGGAGGGAGGAGCTCCTACAATGAGCAGTTCTTC. V and J are TRBV6-4 and TRBJ2-1; tentative D call: TRBD2 (6 bases). Deletions cut 8 bases from V and 0 bases from J, with 17 bases between. CDR3 length: 16 residues. Looked up from germline, CDR1 is MRHNA and CDR2 is SNTAGT.

The J gene is TRBJ1-2, the V gene TRBV5-4; no definite D call. Germline lookup yields CDR1 SGHNT and CDR2 YYREEE (reference sequence). This CDR3 spans 14 amino acids. Trimming removed 0 bases from V and 4 bases from J, with 10 bases in between. CDR3 region: CASSLAKASYGYTF. The DNA of the CDR3 is TGTGCCAGCAGCTTGGCCAAGGCCAGCTATGGCTACACCTTC.

Comments on this clone: This sample also contains other DNA sequences that code for the same CDR3. The chain uses TRBV28 and TRBJ1-3, with D possibly TRBD1 on 5 matching bases. Deletions cut 6 bases from V and 0 bases from J, with 9 bases between. In germline, CDR1 is MDHEN, CDR2 SYDVKM. CDR3 length: 14 amino acids. For the CDR3, the DNA is TGTGCCAGCAGAGACAGCCTCTCTGGAAACACCATATATTTT. It yields the protein CASRDSLSGNTIYF.

This clone was picked up one time. Additional DNA sequences in this sample encode the identical CDR3. The V and J genes are TRBV5-1 and TRBJ2-2, with 9 positions matching TRBD1. Germline V gives CDR1 SGHRS, CDR2 YFSETQ. The length of the CDR3 is 16 residues. The J segment lost 3 bases and the V segment lost 3 bases, leaving 6 bases of the junction unmatched. The CDR3 coding sequence is TGCGCCAGCAGCTCCACAGGGGGCGCCGACACCGGGGAGCTGTTTTTT. It yields the protein CASSSTGGADTGELFF.

The J gene is TRBJ2-2, the V gene TRBV28, with 8 bases that match TRBD2. The CDR3 consists of 16 residues. Germline V gene sequence: CDR1 MDHEN, CDR2 SYDVKM. The CDR3 protein is CALGPGGAPNTGELFF. DNA for the CDR3: TGTGCTCTAGGTCCCGGGGGGGCCCCGAACACCGGGGAGCTGTTTTTT.

As concerns this clone: This specimen includes other DNA sequences encoding the same CDR3. The rearrangement links TRBV5-1 to TRBJ1-3; weak D call: TRBD1 (5 bases). The V gene's germline CDR1 is SGHRS and CDR2 YFSETQ. This CDR3 is 15 amino acids long. The V and J ends lost 4 bases and 0 bases respectively, with 11 bases between them. The CDR3 sequence is CASSRDGSSGNTIYF. In nucleotides, the CDR3 is TGCGCCAGCAGCCGGGACGGATCCTCTGGAAACACCATATATTTT.

In regard to this clone: This sample includes further DNA sequences coding for the same CDR3. The chain joins TRBV5-1 to TRBJ1-1; D not certain. CDR3 size: 14 residues. The germline gives CDR1 SGHRS, CDR2 YFSETQ. With 0 bases removed from V and 0 bases from J, the gap between germline ends came to 6 bases. CDR3 bases: TGCGCCAGCAGCTTGGTTGGGGTGAACACTGAAGCTTTCTTT. It translates to CASSLVGVNTEAFF.

This sequence joins TRBV28 and TRBJ1-5; D might be TRBD1 (6 bases). The CDR3 length is 14 residues. Looked up from germline, CDR1 is MDHEN and CDR2 is SYDVKM. V was clipped by 7 bases and J by 7 bases, with 17 bases between them. CDR3 sequence: CASTPWGAWQPQHF. The DNA of the CDR3 is TGTGCCAGCACCCCGTGGGGGGCTTGGCAGCCCCAGCATTTT. The full variable domain, rest sourced from reference TRBV28 and TRBJ1-5, is DVKVTQSSRYLVKRTGEKVFLECVQDMDHENMFWYRQDPGLGLRLIYFSYDVKMKEKGDIPEGYSVSREKKERFSLILESASTNQTSMYLCASTPWGAWQPQHFGDGTRLSIL.

This clone has only one observation. This chain connects TRBV9 to TRBJ2-5, with 9 bases fitting TRBD2. The CDR3 is 16 amino acids. With 4 bases clipped from V and 2 bases from J, the junction kept 9 bases outside the gene matches. Per germline, CDR1 SGDLS and CDR2 YYNGEE. The chain's CDR3 is CASSPYGLATQETQYF. For the CDR3, the DNA is TGTGCCAGCAGCCCATACGGACTAGCGACACAAGAGACCCAGTACTTC.

The chain links TRBV6-1 to TRBJ1-5; D is perhaps TRBD1 (5 bases). CDR1 and CDR2 (germline): MNHNS, SASEGT. The CDR3 covers 12 residues. V lost 9 bases and J lost 0, with 6 bases in between. CDR3: CARTDSNQPQHF. CDR3 in DNA: TGTGCCAGGACAGATAGCAATCAGCCCCAGCATTTT.

The chain recombines TRBV28 with TRBJ1-1; D ambiguous. This CDR3 has 14 residues. Germline V gives CDR1 MDHEN, CDR2 SYDVKM. V lost 4 bases and J 6 bases, leaving 15 bases between the germline ends. CDR3 amino acids: CASSSLRGVAEAFF. DNA of the CDR3: TGTGCCAGCAGTTCGCTACGGGGTGTCGCTGAAGCTTTCTTT.

Comments on this clone: This specimen includes other DNA sequences encoding the same CDR3. The chain combines TRBV7-8 with TRBJ1-1; the match to TRBD1 covers 7 bases. Germline V lookup: CDR1 SGHVS, CDR2 FQNEAQ. With 4 bases clipped from V and 3 bases from J, the junction kept 2 bases outside the gene matches. The CDR3 spans 13 residues. The CDR3 here is CASSWDRDTEAFF. The CDR3 nucleotides are TGTGCCAGCAGCTGGGACAGAGACACTGAAGCTTTCTTT.